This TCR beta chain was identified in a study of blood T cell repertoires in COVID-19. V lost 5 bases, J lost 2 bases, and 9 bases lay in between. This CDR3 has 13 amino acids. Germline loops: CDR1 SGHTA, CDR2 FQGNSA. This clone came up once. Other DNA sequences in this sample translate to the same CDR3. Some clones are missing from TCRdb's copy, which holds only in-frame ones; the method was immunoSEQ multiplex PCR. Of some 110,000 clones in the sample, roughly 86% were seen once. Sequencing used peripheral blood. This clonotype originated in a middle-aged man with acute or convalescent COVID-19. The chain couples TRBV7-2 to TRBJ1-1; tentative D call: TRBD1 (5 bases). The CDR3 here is CASSLRANTEAFF. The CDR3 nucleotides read TGTGCCAGCAGCCTCAGGGCCAACACTGAAGCTTTCTTT.